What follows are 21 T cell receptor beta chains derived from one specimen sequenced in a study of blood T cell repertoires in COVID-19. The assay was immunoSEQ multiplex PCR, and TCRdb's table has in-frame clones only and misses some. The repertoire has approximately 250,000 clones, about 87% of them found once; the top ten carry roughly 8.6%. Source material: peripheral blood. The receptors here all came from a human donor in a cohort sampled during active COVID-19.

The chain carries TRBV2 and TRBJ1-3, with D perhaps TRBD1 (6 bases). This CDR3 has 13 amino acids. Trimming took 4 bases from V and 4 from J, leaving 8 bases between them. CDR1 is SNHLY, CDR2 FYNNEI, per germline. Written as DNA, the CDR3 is TGTGCCAGCAGTGCAGGGGCCGGAAACACCATATATTTT. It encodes CASSAGAGNTIYF.

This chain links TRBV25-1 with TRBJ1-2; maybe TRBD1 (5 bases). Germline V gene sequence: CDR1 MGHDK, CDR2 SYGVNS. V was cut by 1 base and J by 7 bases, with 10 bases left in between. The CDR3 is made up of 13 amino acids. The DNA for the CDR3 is TGTGCCAGCAGTGAATTCAGGGTTCGTGGCTACACCTTC. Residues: CASSEFRVRGYTF.

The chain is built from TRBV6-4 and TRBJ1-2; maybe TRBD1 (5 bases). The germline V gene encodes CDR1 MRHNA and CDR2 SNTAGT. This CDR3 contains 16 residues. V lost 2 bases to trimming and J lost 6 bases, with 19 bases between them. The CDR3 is CASSDPIAGREDGYTF. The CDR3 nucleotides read TGTGCCAGCAGTGACCCGATTGCTGGCAGGGAAGATGGCTACACCTTC.

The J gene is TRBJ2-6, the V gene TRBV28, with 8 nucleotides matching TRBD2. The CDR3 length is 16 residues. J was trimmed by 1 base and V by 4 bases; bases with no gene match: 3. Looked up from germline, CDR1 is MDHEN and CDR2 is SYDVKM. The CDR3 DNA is TGTGCCAGCAGTTCCGCGGGGGGATCTGGGGCCAACGTCCTGACTTTC. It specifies CASSSAGGSGANVLTF. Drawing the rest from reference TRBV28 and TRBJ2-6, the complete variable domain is DVKVTQSSRYLVKRTGEKVFLECVQDMDHENMFWYRQDPGLGLRLIYFSYDVKMKEKGDIPEGYSVSREKKERFSLILESASTNQTSMYLCASSSAGGSGANVLTFGAGSRLTVL.

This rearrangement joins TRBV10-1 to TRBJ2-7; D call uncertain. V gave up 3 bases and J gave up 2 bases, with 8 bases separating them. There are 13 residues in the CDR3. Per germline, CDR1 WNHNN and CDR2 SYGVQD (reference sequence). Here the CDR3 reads CASSDTPTYEQYF. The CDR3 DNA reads TGCGCCAGCAGTGATACCCCTACCTACGAGCAGTACTTC.

This chain's CDR3 is CASSFDRLNEQFF. The CDR3 region has the DNA TGTGCCAGCAGTTTCGACCGACTCAATGAGCAGTTCTTC. The rearrangement uses TRBV6-5 and TRBJ2-1; no firm D call. CDR3 size: 13 residues. The ends were cut back, 4 bases at V and 6 bases at J, with 10 bases in the middle. Per the germline V gene, CDR1 is MNHEY and CDR2 is SVGAGI.

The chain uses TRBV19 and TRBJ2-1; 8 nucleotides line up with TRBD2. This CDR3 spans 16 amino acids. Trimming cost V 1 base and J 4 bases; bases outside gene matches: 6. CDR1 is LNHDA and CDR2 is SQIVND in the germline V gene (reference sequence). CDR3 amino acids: CASSIVDGRGYNEQFF. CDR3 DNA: TGTGCCAGTAGTATAGTTGACGGGAGGGGATACAATGAGCAGTTCTTC. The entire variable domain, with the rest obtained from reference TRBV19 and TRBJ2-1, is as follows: DGGITQSPKYLFRKEGQNVTLSCEQNLNHDAMYWYRQDPGQGLRLIYYSQIVNDFQKGDIAEGYSVSREKKESFPLTVTSAQKNPTAFYLCASSIVDGRGYNEQFFGPGTRLTVL.

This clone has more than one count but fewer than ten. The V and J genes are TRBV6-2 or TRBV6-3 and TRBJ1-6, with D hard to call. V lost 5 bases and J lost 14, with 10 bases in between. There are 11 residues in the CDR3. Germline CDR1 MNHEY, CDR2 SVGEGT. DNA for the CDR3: TGTGCCAGCAGTAGAGGGATTACCCTCCACTTT. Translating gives CASSRGITLHF.

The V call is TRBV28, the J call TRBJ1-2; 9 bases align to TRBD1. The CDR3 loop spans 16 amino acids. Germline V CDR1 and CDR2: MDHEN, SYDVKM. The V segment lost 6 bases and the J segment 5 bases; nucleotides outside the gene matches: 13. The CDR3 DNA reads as TGTGCCAGCAGCCAACCCCCCGGGACAGGGTCGTATGGCTACACCTTC. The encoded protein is CASSQPPGTGSYGYTF.

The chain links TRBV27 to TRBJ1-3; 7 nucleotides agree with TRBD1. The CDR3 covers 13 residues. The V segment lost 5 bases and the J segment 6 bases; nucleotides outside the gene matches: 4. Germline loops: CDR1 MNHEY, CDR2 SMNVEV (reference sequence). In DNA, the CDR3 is TGTGCCAGCAGTCCCGACAGGGAAAACACCATATATTTT. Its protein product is CASSPDRENTIYF.

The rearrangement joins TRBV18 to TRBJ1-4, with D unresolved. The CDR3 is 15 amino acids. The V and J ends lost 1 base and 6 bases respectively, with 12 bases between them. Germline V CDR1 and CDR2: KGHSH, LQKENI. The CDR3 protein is CASSPRPIGDEKLFF. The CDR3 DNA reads TGTGCCAGCTCACCACGCCCTATCGGGGATGAAAAACTGTTTTTT.

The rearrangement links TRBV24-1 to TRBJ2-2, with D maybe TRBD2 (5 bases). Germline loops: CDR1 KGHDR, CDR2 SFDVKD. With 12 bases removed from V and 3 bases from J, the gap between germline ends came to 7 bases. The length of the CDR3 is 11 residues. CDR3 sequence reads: CAAGDTGELFF. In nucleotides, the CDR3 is TGTGCCGCCGGGGACACCGGGGAGCTGTTTTTT.

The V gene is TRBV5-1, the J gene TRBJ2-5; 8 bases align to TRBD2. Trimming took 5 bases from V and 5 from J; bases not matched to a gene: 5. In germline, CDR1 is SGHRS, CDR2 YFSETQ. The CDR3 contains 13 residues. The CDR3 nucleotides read TGCGCCAGCAGGCCGGGAGGGCCCGAGACCCAGTACTTC. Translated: CASRPGGPETQYF. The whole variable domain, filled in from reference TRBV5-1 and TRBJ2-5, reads KAGVTQTPRYLIKTRGQQVTLSCSPISGHRSVSWYQQTPGQGLQFLFEYFSETQRNKGNFPGRFSGRQFSNSRSEMNVSTLELGDSALYLCASRPGGPETQYFGPGTRLLVL.

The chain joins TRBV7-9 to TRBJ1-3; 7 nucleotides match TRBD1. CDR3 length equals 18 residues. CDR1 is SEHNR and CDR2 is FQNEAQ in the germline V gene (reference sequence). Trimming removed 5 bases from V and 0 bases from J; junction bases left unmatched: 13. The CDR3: CASSPGTVLLNSGNTIYF. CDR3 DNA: TGTGCCAGCAGCCCCGGGACAGTTCTCTTAAACTCTGGAAACACCATATATTTT.

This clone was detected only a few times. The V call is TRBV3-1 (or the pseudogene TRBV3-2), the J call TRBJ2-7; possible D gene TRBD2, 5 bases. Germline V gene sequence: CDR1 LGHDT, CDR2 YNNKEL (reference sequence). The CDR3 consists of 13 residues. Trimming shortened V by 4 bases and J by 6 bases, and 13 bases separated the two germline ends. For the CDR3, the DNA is TGTGCCAGCAGCCCGCGAGGGTTCTCCGAGCAGTACTTC. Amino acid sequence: CASSPRGFSEQYF.

In nucleotides, the CDR3 is TGTGCCAGCAGTGAATACAAGCGGGGGTACGAGCAGTACTTC. It yields the protein CASSEYKRGYEQYF. This chain joins TRBV25-1 and TRBJ2-7; 8 bases map to TRBD2. Looked up from germline, CDR1 is MGHDK and CDR2 is SYGVNS. V was clipped by 0 bases and J by 4 bases; unmatched bases: 2. CDR3 length: 14 amino acids.

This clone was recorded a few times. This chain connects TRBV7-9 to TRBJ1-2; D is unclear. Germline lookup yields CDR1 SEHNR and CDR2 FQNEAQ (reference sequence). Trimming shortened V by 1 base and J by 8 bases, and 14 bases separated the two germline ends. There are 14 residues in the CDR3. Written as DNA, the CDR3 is TGTGCCAGCAGCTTAGAATCCGACTTTATGGGCTACACCTTC. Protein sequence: CASSLESDFMGYTF.

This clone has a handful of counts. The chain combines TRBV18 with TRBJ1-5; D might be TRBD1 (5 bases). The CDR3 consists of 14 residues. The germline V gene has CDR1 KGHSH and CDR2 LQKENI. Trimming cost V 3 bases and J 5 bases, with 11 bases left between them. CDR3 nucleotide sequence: TGTGCCAGCTCACCGGGACTGGGGGATCAGCCCCAGCATTTT. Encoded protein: CASSPGLGDQPQHF.

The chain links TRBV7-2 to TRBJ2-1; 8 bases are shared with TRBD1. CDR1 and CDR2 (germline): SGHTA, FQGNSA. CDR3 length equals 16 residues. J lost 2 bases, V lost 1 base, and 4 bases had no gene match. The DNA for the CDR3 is TGTGCCAGCAGCTTAGGACAGGGGATCCCCTACAATGAGCAGTTCTTC. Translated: CASSLGQGIPYNEQFF.

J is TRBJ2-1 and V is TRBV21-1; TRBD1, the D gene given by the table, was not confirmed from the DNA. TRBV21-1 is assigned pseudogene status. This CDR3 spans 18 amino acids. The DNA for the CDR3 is TGTGCCAGCAGCCCCGTTGGCAATTGTAGGGGGCACTACAATGAGCAGTTCTTC. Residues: CASSPVGNCRGHYNEQFF.

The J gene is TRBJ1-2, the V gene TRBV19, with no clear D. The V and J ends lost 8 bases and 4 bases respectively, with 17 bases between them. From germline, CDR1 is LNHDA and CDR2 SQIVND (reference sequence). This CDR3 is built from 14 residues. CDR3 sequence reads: CASSPDRVVYGYTF. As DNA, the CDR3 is TGTGCCAGTTCCCCCGACCGGGTTGTCTATGGCTACACCTTC.